Given below is one T cell receptor beta chain in context. This entry belongs to a study of control samples from healthy donors and cancer patients. The germline CDR1 and CDR2 sequences are SNHLY and FYNNEI. The CDR3 extends over 13 amino acids. With V trimmed by 6 bases and J by 8 bases, 6 bases remained unmatched. Generated by immunoSEQ multiplex PCR, the TCRdb table keeps only in-frame clones and is missing some. Of approximately 230,000 clones detected, about four fifths appear once; the ten largest clones hold about 14%. Sequencing used PBMCs. The genes are TRBV2 and TRBJ1-4, with 7 bases fitting TRBD1. This receptor was taken from a woman aged 60-75 years with lung cancer. CDR3 nucleotide sequence: TGTGCCAGCAGCGGGACAGCGCTCGAAAAACTGTTTTTT. It codes for CASSGTALEKLFF.